What follows is one TCR beta chain and its context. Its antigen remains unidentified. The data belong to a study of vaccination and CD4 T cells after COVID-19. Treatment in this sample: roughly ten-day PBMC culture with coronavirus spike peptide pools or control peptides (ViraFEST assay). IL-2 (around 10 IU/ml) and peptide pools (approximately 9.8 ug/ml) were added to cultures of a few million PBMCs per well. Scientists ran DNA taken from cultured CD4+ T cells through the Oncomine TCR Beta short-read assay for sequencing. TCRdb re-derived calls from the PCR reads in MiXCR, one entry per CDR3 protein. The data hold roughly 20,000 distinct CDR3 sequences, with roughly half observed a single time. V was cut by 0 bases and J by 9 bases, with 11 bases left in between. CDR1 is KGHSH, CDR2 LQKENI, per germline. The CDR3 spans 14 residues.

The source of this sequence is a human donor who had recovered from COVID-19. J is TRBJ2-2 and V is TRBV18; no firm D call. Sequenced here: CD4+ T cells from blood, cultured in vitro, sampled before SARS-CoV-2 vaccination. The CDR3 region has the DNA TGTGCCAGCTCACCACCCACCAAACCCAGGGAGCTGTTTTTT. It is translated as CASSPPTKPRELFF.